The 25 T cell receptor beta chains below all came from one sample that was sequenced in a study of blood T cells in healthy people across ages (dated by TCRdb to 2014 to 2015). Library prep was done by 5' RACE. Sequencing was carried out with an Illumina HiSeq 2500. A second PCR of about 6 to 12 cycles was run with a J-beta primer mix and a sample-barcoded 5' primer. TCRdb's own reprocessing of the public reads used fastp at Q25 and MiXCR and kept productive beta chains. CDR3 protein duplicates are merged, each entry listing the most common genes and DNA. This sample lists approximately 1.5 million distinct CDR3 sequences; about 35% were detected once. The ten most abundant clones make up 10% to 12% of the sample. The sequenced sample consisted of blood. Receptors originate from a woman under 40 in good health.

This clonotype was detected a few times. A much more abundant neighbour one base away suggests this may be a read error. V gene TRBV3-1 combines with J gene TRBJ1-2; D call uncertain. Germline loops: CDR1 LGHDT, CDR2 YNNKEL (reference sequence). V was shortened by 1 base and J by 4 bases, with 10 bases between the two germline ends. This CDR3 is built from 14 residues. The CDR3 sequence: CASSQVRARYGYTF. For the CDR3, the DNA is TGTGCCAGCAGCCAAGTCCGGGCCCGCTATGGCTACACCTTC.

This clonotype was seen a handful of times. V and J are TRBV11-2 and TRBJ2-7; D possibly corresponds to TRBD2 (5 bases). CDR1 SGHAT and CDR2 FQNNGV come from the germline V gene. Trimming pared 0 bases from V and 7 bases from J, leaving 10 bases between. The CDR3 runs 13 residues. CDR3 loop: CASSLEPPGEQYF. Here the CDR3 DNA reads TGTGCCAGCAGCTTAGAGCCACCGGGGGAGCAGTACTTC.

This clonotype came up a few times. CDR3 sequence reads: CASGKGETNTGELFF. The DNA of the CDR3 is TGTGCCAGCGGGAAGGGGGAAACGAACACCGGGGAGCTGTTTTTT. V is TRBV9 and J is TRBJ2-2; tentative D call: TRBD1 (6 bases). Germline V gene data show CDR1 as SGDLS and CDR2 as YYNGEE. The CDR3 has 15 amino acids. V lost 7 bases, J lost 0 bases, and 13 bases lay in between.

This chain uses TRBV20-1 with TRBJ1-4, with TRBD1 as a possible D gene (5 bases). This CDR3 is 14 amino acids long. V was cut by 1 base and J by 2 bases, with 8 bases left in between. Per germline, CDR1 DFQATT and CDR2 SNEGSKA (reference sequence). The CDR3 region is CSARVGGTNEKLFF. The CDR3 DNA reads TGCAGTGCTAGAGTCGGGGGGACTAATGAAAAACTGTTTTTT.

The rearrangement uses TRBV10-2 and TRBJ1-4, with no clear D. Germline loops: CDR1 WSHSY, CDR2 SAAADI. CDR3 size: 13 residues. V gave up 6 bases and J gave up 5 bases, with 10 bases separating them. The CDR3 DNA reads as TGCGCCAGCAGGACGGAATCAAATGAAAAACTGTTTTTT. Protein sequence: CASRTESNEKLFF.

This clonotype was seen a handful of times. The chain carries TRBV2 and TRBJ2-3, with 7 bases matching TRBD2. The V gene end was trimmed by 7 bases and the J gene end by 0 bases; junction bases not matched to a gene: 10. CDR3 size: 16 residues. CDR1 is SNHLY and CDR2 is FYNNEI in the germline V gene. In DNA, the CDR3 is TGTGCCAGCACCGCGTCGGGGGGACCTAGCACAGATACGCAGTATTTT. Protein: CASTASGGPSTDTQYF.

About this clonotype: The junction does not match germline at one end; this may be a read error. The CDR3 loop is CASRPTGGLAGDNAQFF. As DNA, the CDR3 is TGTGCCAGCAGGCCTACAGGGGGACTAGCGGGCGACAATGCGCAGTTCTTC. The chain carries TRBV6-1 and TRBJ2-1, with 12 bases aligning to TRBD2. This CDR3 region has 17 residues. Germline V gives CDR1 MNHNS, CDR2 SASEGT.

The genes are TRBV28 and TRBJ2-7; 10 bases match TRBD2. V lost 8 bases to trimming and J lost 6 bases; unmatched junction nucleotides: 16. The V gene's germline CDR1 is MDHEN and CDR2 SYDVKM. CDR3 size: 16 residues. The CDR3 sequence: CASLTTTGTSVVEQYF. In DNA form, the CDR3 reads TGTGCCAGCCTTACGACAACGGGGACTAGCGTAGTCGAGCAGTACTTC.

This clonotype has only a few counts. V is TRBV20-1 and J is TRBJ1-5; weak D call: TRBD1 (5 bases). This CDR3 is built from 16 residues. Germline loops: CDR1 DFQATT, CDR2 SNEGSKA (reference sequence). V lost 5 bases, J lost 3 bases, and 20 bases lay in between. Here the CDR3 reads CSARRGVGPHNQPQHF. Here the CDR3 DNA reads TGCAGTGCTCGTAGAGGCGTGGGGCCGCACAATCAGCCCCAGCATTTT.

V gene TRBV18 combines with J gene TRBJ1-5; D not certain. The germline V and J ends were trimmed by 5 bases and 2 bases, with 7 bases remaining between them. The CDR3 length is 13 residues. Germline CDR1 KGHSH, CDR2 LQKENI. In nucleotides, the CDR3 is TGTGCCAGCTCATGGGGAGGCAATCAGCCCCAGCATTTT. Protein product: CASSWGGNQPQHF.

J is TRBJ2-7 and V is TRBV27; D is uncertain. Trimming shortened V by 8 bases and J by 3 bases, and 11 bases separated the two germline ends. Germline CDR1 is MNHEY and CDR2 is SMNVEV (reference sequence). This CDR3 is built from 12 residues. CDR3 sequence: CASAELGYEQYF. The DNA of the CDR3 is TGTGCCAGCGCCGAACTCGGCTACGAGCAGTACTTC.

The chain couples TRBV6-5 to TRBJ2-6; D is ambiguous. The CDR3 spans 15 residues. The V gene lost 6 bases and the J gene lost 0 bases, with 9 bases spanning the gap. Per the germline V gene, CDR1 is MNHEY and CDR2 is SVGAGI. The CDR3 bases are TGTGCCAGCAGCCGGACGCACTCTGGGGCCAACGTCCTGACTTTC. Translated: CASSRTHSGANVLTF.

J is TRBJ1-4 and V is TRBV7-9; 8 nucleotides align to TRBD1. Losses at the gene ends were 1 base for V and 0 bases for J; bases not matched to a gene: 7. The germline gives CDR1 SEHNR, CDR2 FQNEAQ (reference sequence). This CDR3 is 18 amino acids long. The CDR3 loop reads CASSLVGTGYATNEKLFF. The DNA for the CDR3 is TGTGCCAGCAGCTTAGTAGGGACAGGCTATGCAACTAATGAAAAACTGTTTTTT.

This clonotype was seen a handful of times. The rearrangement joins TRBV27 to TRBJ2-1; a weak D match, TRBD2 (5 bases). Per the germline V gene, CDR1 is MNHEY and CDR2 is SMNVEV (reference sequence). V was trimmed by 5 bases and J by 9 bases, leaving 14 bases between them. The CDR3 runs 13 residues. The CDR3 is CASSAGFGVEQFF. The CDR3, as DNA: TGTGCCAGCAGTGCTGGGTTCGGGGTTGAGCAGTTCTTC.

The chain has TRBV6-1 and TRBJ2-3; tentative D call: TRBD2 (5 bases). This CDR3 is 17 amino acids long. Germline loops: CDR1 MNHNS, CDR2 SASEGT. With 4 bases removed from V and 5 bases from J, the gap between germline ends came to 22 bases. The CDR3 spells CASSGREISLMGDTQYF. The CDR3 nucleotides read TGTGCCAGCAGTGGCCGGGAAATAAGCTTAATGGGAGATACGCAGTATTTT.

A single count supports this clonotype. The chain couples TRBV6-6 to TRBJ2-5; possible D gene TRBD1, 5 bases. V was cut by 2 bases and J by 5 bases, with 9 bases left in between. Germline V gives CDR1 MNHNY, CDR2 SVGAGI (reference sequence). CDR3 length equals 13 residues. Here the CDR3 reads CASSYKGIETQYF. CDR3 bases: TGTGCCAGCAGTTACAAGGGGATCGAGACCCAGTACTTC.

This clonotype occurred a few times. The CDR3 here is CASSNRIRGNEQFF. CDR3 DNA: TGTGCCAGCAGTAACAGAATCCGGGGCAATGAGCAGTTCTTC. The chain has TRBV27 and TRBJ2-1, with a possible D match to TRBD2 (5 bases). The V and J ends lost 5 bases and 6 bases respectively, with 14 bases between them. Germline values: CDR1 MNHEY, CDR2 SMNVEV (reference sequence). The CDR3 extends over 14 amino acids.

This clonotype was observed a few times. This may come from a read error, since a much larger clone is one base off. The CDR3 bases are TGCGCCAGCAGCTGGGCCGGCAGCCAAGAGACCCAGTACTTC. This translates into CASSWAGSQETQYF. The chain employs TRBV5-1 and TRBJ2-5; D unclear. CDR3 length: 14 residues. Trimming removed 3 bases at V and 1 base at J, with 10 bases between. Germline V gives CDR1 SGHRS, CDR2 YFSETQ.

This clonotype was counted only a few times. The J gene is TRBJ1-1, the V gene TRBV3-1; no reliable D call. V lost 2 bases to trimming and J lost 0 bases, with 7 bases between them. The CDR3 consists of 14 residues. The germline CDR1 and CDR2 sequences are LGHDT and YNNKEL (reference sequence). This CDR3 reads CASSQLGLNTEAFF. The DNA for the CDR3 is TGTGCCAGCAGCCAATTAGGACTGAACACTGAAGCTTTCTTT.

The chain combines TRBV20-1 with TRBJ2-6; 7 bases map to TRBD1. The CDR3 totals 15 residues. Germline V gene lookup returns CDR1 DFQATT and CDR2 SNEGSKA (reference sequence). The trim removed 3 bases at V and 4 bases at J, leaving 6 bases unmatched. In nucleotides, the CDR3 is TGCAGTGCTAGTCCCACAGGGGCCGGGGCCAACGTCCTGACTTTC. It specifies CSASPTGAGANVLTF.

This chain uses TRBV4-1 with TRBJ1-2, with D unresolved. The CDR3 extends over 15 amino acids. The V gene lost 4 bases and the J gene lost 7 bases, with 19 bases spanning the gap. The V gene's germline CDR1 is MGHRA and CDR2 YSYEKL. CDR3 nucleotide sequence: TGCGCCAGCAGCCTCAGAGGGCGGGCCGCAGGTGGCTACACCTTC. Translation: CASSLRGRAAGGYTF.

This clonotype has just one count. This chain links TRBV27 with TRBJ1-1; D gene ambiguous. Trimming stripped 5 bases from V and 4 bases from J, with 11 bases between. CDR1 MNHEY and CDR2 SMNVEV come from the germline V gene (reference sequence). The CDR3 extends over 13 amino acids. As DNA, the CDR3 is TGTGCCAGCAGTGAAGGGATTGTCACTGAAGCTTTCTTT. Amino acids: CASSEGIVTEAFF.

This clonotype has at least ten counts. This rearrangement joins TRBV9 to TRBJ2-3, with D unresolved. V was shortened by 4 bases and J by 6 bases, with 12 bases between the two germline ends. Germline V gene data show CDR1 as SGDLS and CDR2 as YYNGEE. The CDR3 totals 13 residues. The CDR3, as DNA: TGTGCCAGCAGCTCCTGGGGAACGGATACGCAGTATTTT. Translated: CASSSWGTDTQYF.

This chain uses TRBV5-1 with TRBJ2-7, with D perhaps TRBD1 or TRBD2 (5 bases each). The V end lost 3 bases, the J end lost 7 bases, and 17 bases lay between the germline ends. The CDR3 is made up of 14 amino acids. Germline V gene lookup returns CDR1 SGHRS and CDR2 YFSETQ. The CDR3 is CASSWGSGYNEQYF. The CDR3 DNA reads TGCGCCAGCAGCTGGGGGAGCGGCTACAATGAGCAGTACTTC.

There are a few counts of this clonotype. The DNA for the CDR3 is TGTGCCAGCAGACCTCAGGGGACTAATCGACAGAGCTCCTACAATGAGCAGTTCTTC. Its protein is CASRPQGTNRQSSYNEQFF. The chain carries TRBV6-1 and TRBJ2-1; possibly TRBD2 for D (7 bases). The CDR3 totals 19 residues. With 6 bases removed from V and 0 bases from J, the gap between germline ends came to 24 bases. In germline, CDR1 is MNHNS, CDR2 SASEGT.